What follows are 16 T cell receptor beta chains derived from one specimen sequenced in a study of T cells in tuberculosis. Only in-frame clones appear in the TCRdb table, and some are missing; sequencing was by immunoSEQ multiplex PCR. This sample has under 50,000 clones, with 95% found just once. Material for sequencing was PBMCs. These receptors were obtained from a donor aged 10-29 years with latent tuberculosis or without tuberculosis infection.

The gene calls are TRBV5-1 and TRBJ2-5; D may be TRBD2 (5 bases). The V end lost 0 bases, the J end lost 4 bases, and 10 bases lay between the germline ends. CDR3 length equals 14 residues. CDR1 is SGHRS and CDR2 is YFSETQ in the germline V gene. CDR3 sequence reads: CASSLVPGLETQYF. CDR3 nucleotides: TGCGCCAGCAGCTTGGTCCCGGGGTTAGAGACCCAGTACTTC.

The CDR3 is CASSSGFRYYEQYF. As DNA, the CDR3 is TGTGCCAGCAGTTCCGGTTTTAGATACTACGAGCAGTACTTC. The chain uses TRBV28 and TRBJ2-7; D gene uncertain. This CDR3 has 14 residues. CDR1 MDHEN and CDR2 SYDVKM come from the germline V gene. V lost 4 bases and J 3 bases, leaving 13 bases between the germline ends.

Only one count was recorded for this clone. V usage is TRBV30 and J usage is TRBJ1-6; TRBD1 matches at 7 bases. The germline CDR1 and CDR2 sequences are GTSNPN and SVGIG (reference sequence). This CDR3 has 14 amino acids. J gave up 7 bases and V 3 bases, and 6 bases lay outside the gene matches. CDR3 DNA: TGTGCCTGGAGCGACGGGACAGCCAATTCACCCCTCCACTTT. Translated: CAWSDGTANSPLHF. Using reference TRBV30 and TRBJ1-6 for the parts outside the CDR3, the full variable domain is SQTIHQWPATLVQPVGSPLSLECTVEGTSNPNLYWYRQAAGRGLQLLFYSVGIGQISSEVPQNLSASRPQDRQFILSSKKLLLSDSGFYLCAWSDGTANSPLHFGNGTRLTVT.

The chain combines TRBV9 with TRBJ2-1; TRBD2 agrees at 12 bases. The CDR3 runs 18 residues. V lost 0 bases, J lost 7 bases, and 11 bases stayed unmatched. The V gene's germline CDR1 is SGDLS and CDR2 YYNGEE. CDR3 sequence reads: CASSVAYGRLAGGNEQFF. The CDR3, as DNA: TGTGCCAGCAGCGTAGCCTATGGACGGCTAGCGGGGGGGAATGAGCAGTTCTTC.

The J gene is TRBJ1-1, the V gene TRBV6-6; D is perhaps TRBD1 (6 bases). The V end was cut by 5 bases, the J end by 3 bases, with 19 bases between. There are 16 residues in the CDR3. The germline V gene has CDR1 MNHNY and CDR2 SVGAGI (reference sequence). CDR3 region: CASSHAMDSGDTEAFF. CDR3 coding DNA: TGTGCCAGCAGTCACGCTATGGACAGTGGCGACACTGAAGCTTTCTTT.

The chain recombines TRBV6-1 with TRBJ2-3; D not resolved. Deletions cut 6 bases from V and 0 bases from J, with 10 bases between. The CDR3 is made up of 14 amino acids. Germline-derived CDR1 and CDR2 are MNHNS and SASEGT. CDR3 amino acids: CASSPYMSTDTQYF. Here the CDR3 DNA reads TGTGCCAGCAGCCCCTATATGAGCACAGATACGCAGTATTTT.

V gene TRBV30 combines with J gene TRBJ1-5; no definite D call. Germline lookup yields CDR1 GTSNPN and CDR2 SVGIG (reference sequence). CDR3 length equals 17 residues. Trimming took 0 bases from V and 4 from J, leaving 19 bases between them. In DNA form, the CDR3 reads TGTGCCTGGAGTGTAAATTGGTTGCTGTCACGGAATCAGCCCCAGCATTTT. Translating gives CAWSVNWLLSRNQPQHF.

The chain links TRBV5-1 to TRBJ2-1; 12 nucleotides match TRBD2. V was clipped by 9 bases and J by 5 bases; unmatched bases: 6. Germline values: CDR1 SGHRS, CDR2 YFSETQ. The CDR3 is made up of 14 amino acids. Here the CDR3 DNA reads TGCGCCACCCGACTAGCGGGGGAGCACAATGAGCAGTTCTTC. It is translated as CATRLAGEHNEQFF.

Details on this clone: At one boundary the junction diverges from the germline segment, which might be a read error. The chain couples TRBV7-7 to TRBJ2-5; 8 nucleotides agree with TRBD2. CDR1 and CDR2 from the germline V gene are SSHAT and FNYEAQ (reference sequence). The CDR3 sequence is 19 residues long. The CDR3 loop is CASSFFIFGRDYLIETQYF. For the CDR3, the DNA is TGTGCTAGCAGCTTTTTTATTTTCGGGAGGGACTATCTCATAGAGACCCAGTACTTC. Complete variable domain (other parts from reference TRBV7-7 and TRBJ2-5): GAGVSQSPRYKVTKRGQDVTLRCDPISSHATLYWYQQALGQGPEFLTYFNYEAQPDKSGLPSDRFSAERPEGSISTLTIQRTEQRDSAMYRCASSFFIFGRDYLIETQYFGPGTRLLVL.

This clone was detected once. V gene TRBV25-1 combines with J gene TRBJ2-1, with 9 bases aligning to TRBD2. After removal of 3 bases from V and 8 bases from J, the junction contained 8 bases not matched to a gene. Germline V gives CDR1 MGHDK, CDR2 SYGVNS. CDR3 length equals 15 residues. CDR3 sequence reads: CASSEGGGGAYEQFF. For the CDR3, the DNA is TGTGCCAGCAGTGAGGGAGGCGGGGGGGCCTATGAGCAGTTCTTC.

The rearrangement uses TRBV7-2 and TRBJ2-5; TRBD1 might be the D (6 bases). V lost 5 bases and J 5 bases, leaving 15 bases between the germline ends. CDR3 length: 14 amino acids. Germline loops: CDR1 SGHTA, CDR2 FQGNSA. This chain's CDR3 is CASSSGAQGETQYF. The DNA of the CDR3 is TGTGCCAGCAGCAGTGGGGCACAGGGTGAGACCCAGTACTTC.

The chain has TRBV5-1 and TRBJ1-1; 8 nucleotides align to TRBD1. The CDR3 loop spans 16 amino acids. V trimming: 4 bases; J trimming: 10 bases; junction bases outside the gene matches: 18. Germline CDR1 and CDR2: SGHRS and YFSETQ. The CDR3 loop reads CASSPTGQGGGDGAFF. In nucleotides, the CDR3 is TGCGCCAGCAGCCCTACCGGACAGGGAGGTGGAGATGGAGCTTTCTTT.

This chain's CDR3 is CASNSHGTDGYTF. The CDR3 bases are TGTGCCAGCAACTCCCATGGGACAGATGGCTACACCTTC. V is TRBV28 and J is TRBJ1-2, with TRBD1 matching 7 bases. The V and J ends lost 7 bases and 6 bases, in that order; junction bases with no gene match: 8. The CDR3 totals 13 residues. CDR1 and CDR2 (germline): MDHEN, SYDVKM.

This clone was detected only once. Here the CDR3 reads CASRPGQGTYPPNSPLHF. CDR3 nucleotide sequence: TGTGCCAGCAGACCTGGACAGGGGACCTATCCTCCAAATTCACCCCTCCACTTT. This chain links TRBV7-9 with TRBJ1-6; 9 bases match TRBD1. The CDR3 spans 18 residues. The germline gives CDR1 SEHNR, CDR2 FQNEAQ (reference sequence). V lost 6 bases, J lost 7 bases, and 16 bases stayed unmatched.

The chain carries TRBV19 and TRBJ2-7; the D gene is possibly TRBD1 (6 bases). Germline V gene data show CDR1 as LNHDA and CDR2 as SQIVND (reference sequence). V shed 0 bases and J shed 2 bases, with 8 bases lying between them. The CDR3 is made up of 14 amino acids. The CDR3 protein is CASSIEQGPYEQYF. The CDR3 coding sequence is TGTGCCAGTAGTATAGAACAGGGCCCCTACGAGCAGTACTTC.

This rearrangement joins TRBV19 to TRBJ1-3; possibly TRBD1 for D (5 bases). Germline V lookup: CDR1 LNHDA, CDR2 SQIVND (reference sequence). The V end lost 4 bases, the J end lost 2 bases, and 9 bases lay between the germline ends. This CDR3 contains 14 residues. CDR3 protein: CASSRQGTGNTIYF. CDR3 coding DNA: TGTGCCAGTAGTAGGCAGGGAACTGGAAACACCATATATTTT.